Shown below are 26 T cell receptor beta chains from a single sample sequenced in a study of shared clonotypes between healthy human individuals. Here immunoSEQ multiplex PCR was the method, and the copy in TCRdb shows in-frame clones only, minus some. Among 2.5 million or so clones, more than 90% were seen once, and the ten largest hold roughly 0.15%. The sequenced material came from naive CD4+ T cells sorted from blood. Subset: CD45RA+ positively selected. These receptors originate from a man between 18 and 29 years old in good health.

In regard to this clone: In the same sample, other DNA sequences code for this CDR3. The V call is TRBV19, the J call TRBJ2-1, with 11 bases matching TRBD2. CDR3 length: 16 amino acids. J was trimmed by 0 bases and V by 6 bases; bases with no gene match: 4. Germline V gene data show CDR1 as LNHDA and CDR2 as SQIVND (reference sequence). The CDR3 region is CASSRTSGSSYNEQFF. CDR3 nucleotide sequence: TGTGCCAGTAGCAGAACTAGCGGGAGCTCCTACAATGAGCAGTTCTTC.

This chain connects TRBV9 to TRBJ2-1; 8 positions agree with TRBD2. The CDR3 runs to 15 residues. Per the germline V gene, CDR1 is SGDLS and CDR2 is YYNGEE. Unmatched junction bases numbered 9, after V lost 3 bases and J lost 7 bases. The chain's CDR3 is CASSGPGTSSNEQFF. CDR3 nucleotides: TGTGCCAGCAGCGGTCCCGGGACTAGTTCTAATGAGCAGTTCTTC.

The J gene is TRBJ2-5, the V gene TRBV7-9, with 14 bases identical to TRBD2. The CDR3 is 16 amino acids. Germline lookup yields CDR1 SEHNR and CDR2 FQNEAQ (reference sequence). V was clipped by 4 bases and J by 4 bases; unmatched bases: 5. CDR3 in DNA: TGTGCCAGCAGCTCAGGGACTAGCGGGGGTGGAGAGACCCAGTACTTC. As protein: CASSSGTSGGGETQYF. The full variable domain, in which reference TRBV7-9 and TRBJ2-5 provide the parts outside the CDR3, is DTGVSQNPRHKITKRGQNVTFRCDPISEHNRLYWYRQTLGQGPEFLTYFQNEAQLEKSRLLSDRFSAERPKGSFSTLEIQRTEQGDSAMYLCASSSGTSGGGETQYFGPGTRLLVL.

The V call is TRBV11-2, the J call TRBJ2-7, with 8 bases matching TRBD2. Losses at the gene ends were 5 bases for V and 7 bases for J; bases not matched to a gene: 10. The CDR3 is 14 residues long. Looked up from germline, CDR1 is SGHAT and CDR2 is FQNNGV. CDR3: CASSPQRLAQEQYF. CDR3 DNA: TGTGCCAGCAGCCCCCAGAGACTAGCGCAGGAGCAGTACTTC.

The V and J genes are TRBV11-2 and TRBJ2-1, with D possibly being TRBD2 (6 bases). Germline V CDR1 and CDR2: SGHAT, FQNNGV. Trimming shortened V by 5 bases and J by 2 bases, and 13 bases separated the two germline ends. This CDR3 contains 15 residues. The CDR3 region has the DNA TGTGCCAGCAGCCCCCAGGCGGGACCCTACAATGAGCAGTTCTTC. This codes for CASSPQAGPYNEQFF. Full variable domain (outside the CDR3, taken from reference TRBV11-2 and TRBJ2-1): EAGVAQSPRYKIIEKRQSVAFWCNPISGHATLYWYQQILGQGPKLLIQFQNNGVVDDSQLPKDRFSAERLKGVDSTLKIQPAKLEDSAVYLCASSPQAGPYNEQFFGPGTRLTVL.

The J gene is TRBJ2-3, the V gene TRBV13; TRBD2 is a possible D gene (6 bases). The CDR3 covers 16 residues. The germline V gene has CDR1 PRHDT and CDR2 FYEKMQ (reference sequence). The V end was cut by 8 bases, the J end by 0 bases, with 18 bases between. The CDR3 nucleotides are TGTGCCAGCCGCCGAACTAGCACCCGAAGCACAGATACGCAGTATTTT. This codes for CASRRTSTRSTDTQYF.

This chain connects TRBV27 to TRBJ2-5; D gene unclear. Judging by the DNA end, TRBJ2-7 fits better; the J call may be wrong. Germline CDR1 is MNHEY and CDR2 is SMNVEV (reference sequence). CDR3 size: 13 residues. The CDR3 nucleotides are TGTGCCAGCAGACGCGACACAGCCTACGAGCAGTACTTC. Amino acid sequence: CASRRDTAYEQYF.

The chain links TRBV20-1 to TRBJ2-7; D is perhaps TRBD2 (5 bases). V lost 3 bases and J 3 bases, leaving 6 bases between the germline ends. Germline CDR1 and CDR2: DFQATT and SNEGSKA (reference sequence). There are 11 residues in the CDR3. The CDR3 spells CSARTNYEQYF. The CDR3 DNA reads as TGCAGTGCTAGGACTAACTACGAGCAGTACTTC.

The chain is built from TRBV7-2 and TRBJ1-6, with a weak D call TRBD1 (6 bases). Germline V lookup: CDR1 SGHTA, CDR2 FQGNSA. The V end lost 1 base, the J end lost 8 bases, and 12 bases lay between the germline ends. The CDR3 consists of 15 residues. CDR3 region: CASSLVGGLDSPLHF. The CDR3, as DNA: TGTGCCAGCAGCTTAGTGGGGGGGCTCGATTCACCCCTCCACTTT.

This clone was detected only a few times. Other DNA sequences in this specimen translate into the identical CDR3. CDR3: CASSEGEPQHF. For the CDR3, the DNA is TGTGCCAGCAGTGAGGGGGAGCCCCAGCATTTT. The rearrangement links TRBV6-1 to TRBJ1-5, with D maybe TRBD1 (5 bases). Germline V gene sequence: CDR1 MNHNS, CDR2 SASEGT. The CDR3 sequence is 11 residues long. V lost 3 bases and J 8 bases, leaving 5 bases between the germline ends.

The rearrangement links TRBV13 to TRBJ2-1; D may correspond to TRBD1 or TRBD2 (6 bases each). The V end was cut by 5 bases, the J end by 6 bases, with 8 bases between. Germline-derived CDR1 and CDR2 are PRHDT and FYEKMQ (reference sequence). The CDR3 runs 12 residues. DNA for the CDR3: TGTGCCAGCAGCCCGGGGGCCAATGAGCAGTTCTTC. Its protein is CASSPGANEQFF.

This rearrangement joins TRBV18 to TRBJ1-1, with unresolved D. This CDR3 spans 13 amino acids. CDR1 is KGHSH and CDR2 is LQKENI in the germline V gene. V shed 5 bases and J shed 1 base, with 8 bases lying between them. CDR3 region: CASSEEQNTEAFF. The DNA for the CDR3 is TGTGCCAGCTCAGAAGAACAGAACACTGAAGCTTTCTTT.

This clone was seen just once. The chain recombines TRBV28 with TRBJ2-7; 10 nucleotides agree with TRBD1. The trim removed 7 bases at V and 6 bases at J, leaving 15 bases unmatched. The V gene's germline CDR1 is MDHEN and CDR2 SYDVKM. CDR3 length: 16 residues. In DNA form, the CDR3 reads TGTGCCAGCACCCTCTTGCCGGGACAGGGGAACTCCGAGCAGTACTTC. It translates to CASTLLPGQGNSEQYF.

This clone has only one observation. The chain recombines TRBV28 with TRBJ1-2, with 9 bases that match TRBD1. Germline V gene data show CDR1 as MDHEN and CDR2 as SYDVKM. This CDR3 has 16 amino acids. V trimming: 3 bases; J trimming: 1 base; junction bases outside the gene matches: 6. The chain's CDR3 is CASSLGQGTFNYGYTF. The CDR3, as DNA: TGTGCCAGCAGTTTGGGACAGGGAACTTTTAACTATGGCTACACCTTC.

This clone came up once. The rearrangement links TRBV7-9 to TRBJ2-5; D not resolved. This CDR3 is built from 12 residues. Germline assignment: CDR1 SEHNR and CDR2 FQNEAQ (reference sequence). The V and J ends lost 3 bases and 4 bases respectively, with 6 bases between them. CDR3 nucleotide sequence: TGTGCCAGCAGCTTTGGGGTAGAGACCCAGTACTTC. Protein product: CASSFGVETQYF.

Here the CDR3 DNA reads TGTGCCAGCAGCTTAGACAACAGCTTCTATGGCTACACCTTC. Protein sequence: CASSLDNSFYGYTF. V is TRBV7-9 and J is TRBJ1-2; no definite D call. In germline, CDR1 is SEHNR, CDR2 FQNEAQ (reference sequence). Trimming took off 1 base at V and 4 bases at J, with 10 bases between the two ends. CDR3 length: 14 residues.

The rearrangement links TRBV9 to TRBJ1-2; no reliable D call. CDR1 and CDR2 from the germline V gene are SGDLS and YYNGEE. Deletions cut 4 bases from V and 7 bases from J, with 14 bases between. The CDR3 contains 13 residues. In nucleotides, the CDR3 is TGTGCCAGCAGCCCCCATACCGGGAGTGGCTACACCTTC. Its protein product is CASSPHTGSGYTF.

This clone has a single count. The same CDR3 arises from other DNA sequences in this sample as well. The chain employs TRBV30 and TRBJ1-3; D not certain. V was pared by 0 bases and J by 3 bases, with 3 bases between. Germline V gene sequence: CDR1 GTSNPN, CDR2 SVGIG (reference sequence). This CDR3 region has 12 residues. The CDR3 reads CAWSVSGNTIYF. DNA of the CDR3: TGTGCCTGGAGTGTAAGTGGAAACACCATATATTTT.

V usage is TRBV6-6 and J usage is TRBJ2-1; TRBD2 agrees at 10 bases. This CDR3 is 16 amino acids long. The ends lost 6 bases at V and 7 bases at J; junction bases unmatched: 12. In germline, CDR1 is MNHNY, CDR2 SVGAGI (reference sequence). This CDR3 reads CASSRREAGGPNEQFF. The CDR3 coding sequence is TGTGCCAGCAGCCGCAGGGAAGCGGGGGGGCCGAATGAGCAGTTCTTC.

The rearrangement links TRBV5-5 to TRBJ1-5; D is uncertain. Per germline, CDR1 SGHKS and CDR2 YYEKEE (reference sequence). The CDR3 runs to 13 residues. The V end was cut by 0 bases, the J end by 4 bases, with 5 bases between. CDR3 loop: CASSLVGNQPQHF. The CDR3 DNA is TGTGCCAGCAGCTTGGTAGGGAATCAGCCCCAGCATTTT.

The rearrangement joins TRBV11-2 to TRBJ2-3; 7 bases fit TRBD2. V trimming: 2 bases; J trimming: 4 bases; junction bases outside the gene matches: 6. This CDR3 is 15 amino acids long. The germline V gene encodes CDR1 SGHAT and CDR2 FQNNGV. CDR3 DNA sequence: TGTGCCAGCAGCTTATCAGGCGGGGGTGCAGATACGCAGTATTTT. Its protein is CASSLSGGGADTQYF.

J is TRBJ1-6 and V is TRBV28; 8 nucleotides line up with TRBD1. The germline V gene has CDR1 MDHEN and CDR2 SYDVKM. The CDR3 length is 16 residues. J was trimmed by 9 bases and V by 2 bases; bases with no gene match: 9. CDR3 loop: CASSLRGGTGISPLHF. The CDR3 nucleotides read TGTGCCAGCAGTTTACGGGGCGGGACAGGCATTTCACCCCTCCACTTT.

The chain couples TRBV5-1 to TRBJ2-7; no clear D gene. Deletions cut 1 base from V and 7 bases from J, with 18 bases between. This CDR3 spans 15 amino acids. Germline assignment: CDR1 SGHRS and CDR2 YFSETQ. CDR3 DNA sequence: TGCGCCAGCAGCTTGCGGGCCAAACCCCATTGGGAGCAGTACTTC. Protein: CASSLRAKPHWEQYF.

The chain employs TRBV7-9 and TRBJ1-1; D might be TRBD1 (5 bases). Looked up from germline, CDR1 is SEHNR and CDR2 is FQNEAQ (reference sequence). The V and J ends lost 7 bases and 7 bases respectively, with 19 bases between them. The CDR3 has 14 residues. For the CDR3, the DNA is TGTGCCAGCATCGAAGAGGGAGGGGCGGGTGAAGCTTTCTTT. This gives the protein CASIEEGGAGEAFF.

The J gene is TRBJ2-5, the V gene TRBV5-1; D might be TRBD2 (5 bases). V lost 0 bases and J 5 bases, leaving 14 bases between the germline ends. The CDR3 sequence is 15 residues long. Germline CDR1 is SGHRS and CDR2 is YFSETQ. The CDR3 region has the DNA TGCGCCAGCAGCTTGGGGGAGTTAGAGCAGGAGACCCAGTACTTC. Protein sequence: CASSLGELEQETQYF.

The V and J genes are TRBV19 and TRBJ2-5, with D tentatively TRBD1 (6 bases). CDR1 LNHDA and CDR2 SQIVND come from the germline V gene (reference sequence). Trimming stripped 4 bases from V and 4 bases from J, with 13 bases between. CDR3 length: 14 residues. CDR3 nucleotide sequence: TGTGCCAGTAGTACCAGGGGAAAGGGAGAGACCCAGTACTTC. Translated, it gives CASSTRGKGETQYF.